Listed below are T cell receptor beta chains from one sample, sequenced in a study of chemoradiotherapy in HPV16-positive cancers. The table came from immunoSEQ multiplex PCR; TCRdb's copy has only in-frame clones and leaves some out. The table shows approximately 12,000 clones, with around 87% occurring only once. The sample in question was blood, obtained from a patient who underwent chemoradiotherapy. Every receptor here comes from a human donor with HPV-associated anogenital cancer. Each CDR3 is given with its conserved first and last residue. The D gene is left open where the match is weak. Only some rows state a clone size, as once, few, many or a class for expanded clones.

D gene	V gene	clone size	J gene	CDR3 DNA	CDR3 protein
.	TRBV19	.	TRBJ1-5	TGTGCCAGTAGTATGATTTCAGGTTCCAATCAGCCCCAGCATTTT	CASSMISGSNQPQHF
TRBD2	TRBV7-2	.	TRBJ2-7	TGTGCCAGCAGCTTTGAGGGGACTAGCGGATCCTACGAGCAGTACTTC	CASSFEGTSGSYEQYF
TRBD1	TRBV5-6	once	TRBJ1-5	TGTGCCAGCAGCTTGTTCGGCCCAGGGGGATTGTTTCAGCCCCAGCATTTT	CASSLFGPGGLFQPQHF
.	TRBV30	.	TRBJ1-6	TGTGCCTGGAGTGTGGGGGGCTCCTATAATTCACCCCTCCACTTT	CAWSVGGSYNSPLHF
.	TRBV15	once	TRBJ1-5	TGTGCCACCAGCAGAGATCCGGGGTCCTTTCAGCCCCAGCATTTT	CATSRDPGSFQPQHF
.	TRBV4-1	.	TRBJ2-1	TGCGCCAGCAGCCAAGATCCGAGCGTAGCCAGCTCCTACAATGAGCAGTTCTTC	CASSQDPSVASSYNEQFF
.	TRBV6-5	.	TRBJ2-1	TGTGCCAGCGGCGGGGACCTCAATGAGCAGTTCTTC	CASGGDLNEQFF
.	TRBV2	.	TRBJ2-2	TGTGCCAGCAGTCTTCTCACCGGGGAGCTGTTTTTT	CASSLLTGELFF
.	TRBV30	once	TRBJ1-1	TGTGCCTGGAGTTTAGGCAGGAAGAACACTGAAGCTTTCTTT	CAWSLGRKNTEAFF
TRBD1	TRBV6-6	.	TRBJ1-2	TGTGCCAGCAGTCTAGGGACAGGAACTTCCTATGGCTACACCTTC	CASSLGTGTSYGYTF
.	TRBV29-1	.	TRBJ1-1	TGCAGCGTTTATACGGGGGCGACGGGCACTGAAGCTTTCTTT	CSVYTGATGTEAFF
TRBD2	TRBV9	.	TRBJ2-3	TGTGCCAGCAGCGTAGGGACTAGCGGGGGGGGAGATACGCAGTATTTT	CASSVGTSGGGDTQYF
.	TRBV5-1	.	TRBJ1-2	TGCGCCAGCAGGTACAGCTCTAACTATGGCTACACCTTC	CASRYSSNYGYTF
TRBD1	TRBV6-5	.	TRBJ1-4	TGTGCCAGCAGTTACTCGATCACGTGGGACAGTGAAAAACTGTTTTTT	CASSYSITWDSEKLFF
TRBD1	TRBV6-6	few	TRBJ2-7	TGTGCCAGCAGTTTAACAGGGGGCAACGAGCAGTACTTC	CASSLTGGNEQYF
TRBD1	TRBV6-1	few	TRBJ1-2	TGTGCCTTGGGGACAGGAACTAACTATGGCTACACCTTC	CALGTGTNYGYTF
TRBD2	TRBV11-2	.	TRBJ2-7	TGTGCCAGCAGCGTCCGGGGGGAAGTTTCATACGAGCAGTACTTC	CASSVRGEVSYEQYF
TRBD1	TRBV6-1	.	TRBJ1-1	TGTGCCAGCAGTGTAACAGGGGATGACACTGAAGCTTTCTTT	CASSVTGDDTEAFF
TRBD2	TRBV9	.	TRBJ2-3	TGTGCCAGCAGCGTAGGGCGGGGGGGTCCAGATACGCAGTATTTT	CASSVGRGGPDTQYF
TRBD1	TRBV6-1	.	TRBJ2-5	TGTGCCAGCAGTGCAGGACAGGGCGGCTATGGGGAGACCCAGTACTTC	CASSAGQGGYGETQYF
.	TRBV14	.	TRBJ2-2	TGTGCCAGCAGCCAAGAAGGGGTAGCCGGGGAGCTGTTTTTT	CASSQEGVAGELFF
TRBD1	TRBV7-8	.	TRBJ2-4	TGTGCCAGCAGCGAAAACAGGGGGCCGGTCATTCAGTACTTC	CASSENRGPVIQYF
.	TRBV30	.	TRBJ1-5	TGTGCCTGGAGGGCCCGGGCCGATCAGCCCCAGCATTTT	CAWRARADQPQHF
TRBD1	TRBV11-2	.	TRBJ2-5	TGTGCCAGCAGCTTAGGACAGGGGGGCCAAGAGACCCAGTACTTC	CASSLGQGGQETQYF
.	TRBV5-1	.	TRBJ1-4	TGCGCCAGCAGCTTGGGTAGGAGTAATGAAAAACTGTTTTTT	CASSLGRSNEKLFF
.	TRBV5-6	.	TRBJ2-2	TGTGCCAGCAGATACGGACCCACCGGGGAGCTGTTTTTT	CASRYGPTGELFF
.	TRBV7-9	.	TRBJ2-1	TGTGCCAGCAGCGCCGGGACAAGAGAGGCGAATGAGCAGTTCTTC	CASSAGTREANEQFF
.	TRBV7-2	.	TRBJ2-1	TGTGCCAGCAGCCCAACGCCAGGGAACTACAATGAGCAGTTCTTC	CASSPTPGNYNEQFF
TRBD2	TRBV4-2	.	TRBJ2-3	TGTGCCAGCAGCCAAGAAGGGAGTAGCGGGGGGGCGGATACGCAGTATTTT	CASSQEGSSGGADTQYF
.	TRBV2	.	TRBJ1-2	TGTGCCAGCCGACAGGAAGCTAACTATGGCTACACCTTC	CASRQEANYGYTF
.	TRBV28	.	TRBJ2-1	TGTGCCAGCAAAGCGTTTCCACCCACGGGAGAGCAGTTCTTC	CASKAFPPTGEQFF
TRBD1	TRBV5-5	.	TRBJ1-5	TGTGCCAGCAGCCTGACAGGGGGCGATCAGCCCCAGCATTTT	CASSLTGGDQPQHF
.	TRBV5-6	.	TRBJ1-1	TGTGCCAGCAGCCCGGGGGGGGGACTGAACACTGAAGCTTTCTTT	CASSPGGGLNTEAFF
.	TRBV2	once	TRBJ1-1	TGTGCCAGCAGTGCCGGGGGGACTGAAGCTTTCTTT	CASSAGGTEAFF
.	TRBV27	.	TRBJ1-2	TGTGCCAGCAGTGCTACCTGGACAGACTATGGCTACACCTTC	CASSATWTDYGYTF
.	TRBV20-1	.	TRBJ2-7	TGCAGTGCAGAGGACCGGTACGAGCAGTACTTC	CSAEDRYEQYF
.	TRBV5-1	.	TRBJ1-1	TGCGCCAGCAGCTTGGATATAGGGTCTATGAACACTGAAGCTTTCTTT	CASSLDIGSMNTEAFF
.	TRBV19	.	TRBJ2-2	TGTGCCAGTAGTATCGACGGGACCGGGGAGCTGTTTTTT	CASSIDGTGELFF
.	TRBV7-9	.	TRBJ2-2	TGTGCCAGCAGCTTAGGTGGTGGGGCCGGTGGCACCGGGGAGCTGTTTTTT	CASSLGGGAGGTGELFF
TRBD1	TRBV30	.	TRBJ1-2	TGTGCCTGGAGCCGGACAGGGGGCGCTCGGAGCCTCGGCTACACCTTC	CAWSRTGGARSLGYTF
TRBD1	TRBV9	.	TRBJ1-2	TGTGCCAGCAGCGTAAATGCGGGACAGGGGGGGTTCTATGGCTACACCTTC	CASSVNAGQGGFYGYTF
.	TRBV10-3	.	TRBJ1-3	TGTGCCACGAGACAGGGAAACACCATATATTTT	CATRQGNTIYF
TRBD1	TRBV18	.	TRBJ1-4	TGTGCCAGCTCACTTCAAAGACAGGGGGCCTCTGCAACTAATGAAAAACTGTTTTTT	CASSLQRQGASATNEKLFF
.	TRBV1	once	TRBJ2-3	TGCACCAGCAGCCAAGGCGGGACTAGCGAAGATACGCAGTATTTT	CTSSQGGTSEDTQYF